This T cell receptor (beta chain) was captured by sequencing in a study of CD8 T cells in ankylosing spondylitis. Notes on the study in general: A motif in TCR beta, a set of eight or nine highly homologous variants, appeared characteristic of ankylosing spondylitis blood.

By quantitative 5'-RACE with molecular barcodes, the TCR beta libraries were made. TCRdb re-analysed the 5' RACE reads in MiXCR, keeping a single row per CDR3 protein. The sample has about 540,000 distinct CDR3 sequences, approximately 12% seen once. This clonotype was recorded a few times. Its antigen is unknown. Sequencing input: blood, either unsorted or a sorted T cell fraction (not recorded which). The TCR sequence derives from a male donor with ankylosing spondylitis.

The CDR3 region has the DNA TGTGCCAGTCCCCGAGGCAGTCAGGCTTTCTTT. This codes for CASPRGSQAFF. The V and J genes are TRBV19 and TRBJ1-1; unclear D gene. CDR1 is LNHDA, CDR2 SQIVND, per germline (reference sequence). Trimming cost V 8 bases and J 11 bases, with 15 bases left between them. The CDR3 has 11 residues.